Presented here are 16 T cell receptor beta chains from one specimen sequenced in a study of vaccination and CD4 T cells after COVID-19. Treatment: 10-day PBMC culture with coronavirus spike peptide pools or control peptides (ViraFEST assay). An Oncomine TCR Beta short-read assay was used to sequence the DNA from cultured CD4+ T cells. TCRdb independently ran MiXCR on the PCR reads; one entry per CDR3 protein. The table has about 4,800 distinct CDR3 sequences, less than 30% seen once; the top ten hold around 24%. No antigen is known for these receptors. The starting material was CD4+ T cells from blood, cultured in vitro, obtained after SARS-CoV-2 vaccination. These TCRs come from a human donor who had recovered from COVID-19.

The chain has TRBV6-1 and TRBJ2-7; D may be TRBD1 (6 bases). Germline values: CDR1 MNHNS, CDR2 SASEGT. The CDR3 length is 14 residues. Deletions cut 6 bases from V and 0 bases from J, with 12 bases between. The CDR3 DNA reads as TGTGCCAGCAGCGACAGGTGGAGCTCCTACGAGCAGTACTTC. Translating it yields CASSDRWSSYEQYF.

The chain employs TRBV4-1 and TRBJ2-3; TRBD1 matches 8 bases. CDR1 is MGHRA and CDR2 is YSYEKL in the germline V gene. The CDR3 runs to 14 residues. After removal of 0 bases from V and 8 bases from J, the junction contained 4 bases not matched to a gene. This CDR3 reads CASSQDWTGFTQYF. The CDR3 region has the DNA TGCGCCAGCAGCCAAGACTGGACAGGGTTTACGCAGTATTTT.

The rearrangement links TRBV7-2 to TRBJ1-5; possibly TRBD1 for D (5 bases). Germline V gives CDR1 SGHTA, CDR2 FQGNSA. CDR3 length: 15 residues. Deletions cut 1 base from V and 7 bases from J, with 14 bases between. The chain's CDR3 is CASSLGIREGQPQHF. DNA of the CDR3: TGTGCCAGCAGCTTAGGGATCAGGGAAGGCCAGCCCCAGCATTTT.

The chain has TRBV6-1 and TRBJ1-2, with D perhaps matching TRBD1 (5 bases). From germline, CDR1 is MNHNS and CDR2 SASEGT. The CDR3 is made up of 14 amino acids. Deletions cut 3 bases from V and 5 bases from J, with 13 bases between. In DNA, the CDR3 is TGTGCCAGCAGTGATTCGGCAGGGAGATATGGCTACACCTTC. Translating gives CASSDSAGRYGYTF.

DNA for the CDR3: TGCAGTGCTAGCCCGCCCTTAATCGGGGCTTACGAGCAGTACTTC. Its translation: CSASPPLIGAYEQYF. The chain uses TRBV20-1 and TRBJ2-7, with D perhaps given as TRBD1 or TRBD2 (5 bases each). CDR1 and CDR2 from the germline V gene are DFQATT and SNEGSKA (reference sequence). The CDR3 runs 15 residues. With 3 bases removed from V and 4 bases from J, the gap between germline ends came to 19 bases.

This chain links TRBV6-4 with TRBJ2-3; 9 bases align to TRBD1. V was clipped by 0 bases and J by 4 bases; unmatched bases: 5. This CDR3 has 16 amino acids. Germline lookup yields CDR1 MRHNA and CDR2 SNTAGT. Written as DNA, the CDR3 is TGTGCCAGCAGTGACTCGAAGGGACAGGGCTCAGATACGCAGTATTTT. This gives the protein CASSDSKGQGSDTQYF.

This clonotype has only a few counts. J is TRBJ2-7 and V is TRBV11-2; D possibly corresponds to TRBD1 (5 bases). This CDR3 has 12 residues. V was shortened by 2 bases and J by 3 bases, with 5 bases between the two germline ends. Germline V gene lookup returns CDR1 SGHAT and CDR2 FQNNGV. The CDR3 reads CASSLRGYEQYF. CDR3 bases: TGTGCCAGCAGCTTAAGGGGCTACGAGCAGTACTTC.

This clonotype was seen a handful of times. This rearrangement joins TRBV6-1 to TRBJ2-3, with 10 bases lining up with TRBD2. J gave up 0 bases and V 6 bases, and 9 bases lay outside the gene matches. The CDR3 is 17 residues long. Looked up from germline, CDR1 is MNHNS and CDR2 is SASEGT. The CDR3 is CASRLIPSGGSTDTQYF. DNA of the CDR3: TGTGCCAGCAGGTTGATACCTAGCGGGGGTAGCACAGATACGCAGTATTTT.

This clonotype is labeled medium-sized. DNA of the CDR3: TGTGCCAGCAGCTTGGGACAGGGCATCACAGATACGCAGTATTTT. Translating gives CASSLGQGITDTQYF. This chain joins TRBV7-9 and TRBJ2-3, with 9 bases identical to TRBD1. Per germline, CDR1 SEHNR and CDR2 FQNEAQ (reference sequence). The CDR3 is 15 residues long. Trimming at V came to 3 bases and at J to 2 bases, leaving 3 bases not matched to a gene.

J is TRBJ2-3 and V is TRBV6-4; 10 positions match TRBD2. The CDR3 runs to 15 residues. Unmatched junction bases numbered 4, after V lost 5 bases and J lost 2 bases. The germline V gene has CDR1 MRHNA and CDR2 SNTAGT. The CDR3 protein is CASSLLAGTTDTQYF. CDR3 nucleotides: TGTGCCAGCAGTTTACTAGCGGGGACCACAGATACGCAGTATTTT.

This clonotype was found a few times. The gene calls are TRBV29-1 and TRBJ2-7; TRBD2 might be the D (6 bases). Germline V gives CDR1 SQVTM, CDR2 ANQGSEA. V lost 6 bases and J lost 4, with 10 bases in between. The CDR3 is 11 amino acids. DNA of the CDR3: TGCAGCGTCCAACGGGGGTACGAGCAGTACTTC. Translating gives CSVQRGYEQYF.

Written as DNA, the CDR3 is TGTGCCAGCAGCTTAAAGGCTAGGACAGGGGCCACCGGGGAGCTGTTTTTT. Translated, it gives CASSLKARTGATGELFF. This chain connects TRBV7-6 to TRBJ2-2, with 9 bases fitting TRBD1. The CDR3 spans 17 residues. Germline lookup yields CDR1 SGHVS and CDR2 FNYEAQ. The trim removed 2 bases at V and 4 bases at J, leaving 8 bases unmatched.

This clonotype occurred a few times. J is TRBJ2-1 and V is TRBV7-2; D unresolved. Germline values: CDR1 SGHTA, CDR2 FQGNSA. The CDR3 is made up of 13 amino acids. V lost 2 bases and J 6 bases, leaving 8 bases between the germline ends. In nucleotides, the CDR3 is TGTGCCAGCAGCTTATCCTATCGCAATGAGCAGTTCTTC. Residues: CASSLSYRNEQFF.

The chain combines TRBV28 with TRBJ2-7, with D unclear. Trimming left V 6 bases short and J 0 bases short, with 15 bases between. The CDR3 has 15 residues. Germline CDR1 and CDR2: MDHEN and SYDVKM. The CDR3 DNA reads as TGTGCCAGCAGCCCCCCAGGTTTCCGCTCCTACGAGCAGTACTTC. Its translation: CASSPPGFRSYEQYF.

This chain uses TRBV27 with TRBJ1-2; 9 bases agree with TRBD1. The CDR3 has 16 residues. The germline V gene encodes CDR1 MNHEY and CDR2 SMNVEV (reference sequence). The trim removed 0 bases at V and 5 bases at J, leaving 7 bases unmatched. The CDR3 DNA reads TGTGCCAGCAGTTTATCGGGACAGGGCCGGTGGTATGGCTACACCTTC. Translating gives CASSLSGQGRWYGYTF.

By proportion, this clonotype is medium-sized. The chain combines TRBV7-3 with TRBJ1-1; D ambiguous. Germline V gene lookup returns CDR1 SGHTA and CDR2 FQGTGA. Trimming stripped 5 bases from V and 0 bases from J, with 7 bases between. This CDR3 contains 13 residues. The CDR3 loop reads CASSPYLNTEAFF. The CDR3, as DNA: TGTGCCAGCAGCCCCTATCTGAACACTGAAGCTTTCTTT.